This TCR beta chain originates from a study of blood T cell repertoires in COVID-19 (dated by TCRdb to 2019 to 2021). Context from the whole study: Collaborator samples came from the United States, Italy and Spain and covered acute and convalescent phases of COVID-19. Where HLA class I and class II types were available, the types were taken from metadata supplied by the sample provider, not from assay-based typing. The prospective study material was composed of cDNA or gDNA derived from T cells, B-cell-depleted T cells, or PBMCs. The samples were drawn from two sources: the first 160 participants of the ongoing ImmuneRACE study, and fewer than 1,500 subjects contributed by 6 global collaborators. Sample metadata almost always included a de-identified subject ID, COVID-19 status, age in years and sex. The repertoires were released in a freely available public database intended as a resource for research on the immune response to SARS-CoV-2. Subjects who had been exposed to COVID-19, were actively infected with it, or had recovered from it provided the deeply sampled blood TCRbeta repertoires that made up the dataset. On the study overall, not on this receptor specifically: How much clinical and demographic metadata was included differed by source and by participant, and the metadata was provided uncurated.

Each collaborating institution followed its own protocols to collect whole blood in K2EDTA tubes. For TCRbeta analysis, collaborator samples were shipped as frozen whole blood, as isolated PBMCs, or as DNA extracted from either sample type. TCRbeta CDR3 regions were amplified from genomic DNA using the immunoSEQ Assay, a bias-controlled multiplex PCR. The authors' analysis ran thus. Within the assay, amplification of reference gene primers was used to estimate how many nucleated cells each sample contained. Sequence reads were collapsed and filtered to measure the absolute abundance of every unique TCRbeta CDR3 rearrangement. Productive Simpson clonality was computed per sample as the square root of Simpson's diversity index over productive rearrangements. Held by TCRdb, this immuneACCESS table contains in-frame sequences only and omits some clones. Under half of the omission traces to an unresolved V gene where checked; the cause of the rest is unknown. V and J calls and clone size are copied from that table; D and trimming were computed from the DNA. This sample gives around 190,000 clones in total; more than 60% of them show up just once. The leading ten clones occupy roughly an eighth of the sample.

The CDR3 numbers 15 residues from cysteine through phenylalanine. Only the CDR3 DNA stays, 45 bases, in frame from base 1. CDR1 SGDLS and CDR2 YYNGEE were looked up in the germline V gene. Relative to germline, V is 2 bases shorter and J is 5 bases shorter, with 16 bases between their ends. Regarding this clone: The antigen it recognizes is unknown. Base qualities were left out, and no much larger clone turns up one base away.

This TCR derives from a woman aged 45-60 years with acute or convalescent COVID-19. The chain joins TRBV9 to TRBJ1-1; possibly the D gene is TRBD1, per 5 matching bases. Sequencing was carried out using peripheral blood. The nucleotide sequence reads TGTGCCAGCAGCGTCGATGACAGAAAGAGGACTGAAGCTTTCTTT. Translation gives CASSVDDRKRTEAFF.